The rows below give T cell receptor beta chains drawn from one sample of a study of blood T cell repertoires in COVID-19. Here immunoSEQ multiplex PCR was the method, and the copy in TCRdb shows in-frame clones only, minus some. The sample has some 30,000 clones, about 87% seen once. The sequencing input was peripheral blood. The receptor source for this set is a human donor in a cohort sampled during active COVID-19. The donor label of this sample is uncertain. CDR3s include the opening cysteine and the closing phenylalanine or tryptophan. The order of the fields is clone size, V gene, D gene, J gene, CDR3 length, CDR3 DNA, CDR3 protein. A D gene is named only where the DNA matches it firmly. Size values are once, few and many counts, or a class for expanded clones, and some rows have none.

>once|TRBV2|NA|TRBJ2-7|12
TGTGCCAGCAGTGCTAACAGCTACGAGCAGTACTTC
CASSANSYEQYF
>once|TRBV5-1|TRBD1|TRBJ1-6|16
TGCGCCAGCAGCTTCTATTCGGGACAGGACAATTCACCCCTCCACTTT
CASSFYSGQDNSPLHF
>NA|TRBV7-8|NA|TRBJ1-2|14
TGTGCCAGCAGCTTAGATACCGACAGCTATGGCTACACCTTC
CASSLDTDSYGYTF
>NA|TRBV10-1|TRBD2|TRBJ2-7|12
TGCGCCAGTGGGACTAGCGGGAGTAAGCAGTACTTC
CASGTSGSKQYF
>NA|TRBV19|TRBD2|TRBJ2-3|14
TGTGCCAGTAGTATAGGGGCTAGCGGAGATACGCAGTATTTT
CASSIGASGDTQYF
>NA|TRBV7-9|TRBD2|TRBJ2-7|13
TGTGCCAGCAGCGCGGGGGACCAATACGAGCAGTACTTC
CASSAGDQYEQYF
>NA|TRBV7-8|TRBD2|TRBJ2-1|13
TGTGCCAGCAGGGGGACTACGTGGGATGAGCAGTTCTTC
CASRGTTWDEQFF
>NA|TRBV6-5|NA|TRBJ1-2|15
TGTGCCAGCAGTTACACAGAGGGGGTCGGCTATGGCTACACCTTC
CASSYTEGVGYGYTF
>NA|TRBV10-1|TRBD2|TRBJ2-7|19
TGCGCCAGCACCCACTTTCTAGCGGGAGGGTCCGTGGCTTCCTACGAGCAGTACTTC
CASTHFLAGGSVASYEQYF
>NA|TRBV5-6|NA|TRBJ2-3|16
TGTGCCAGCAGCTTGAACTACGGGACTAGCACAGATACGCAGTATTTT
CASSLNYGTSTDTQYF
>NA|TRBV5-1|NA|TRBJ2-3|14
TGCGCCAGCAGCTTGCCGGCTGAGGGAGATACGCAGTATTTT
CASSLPAEGDTQYF
>NA|TRBV2|NA|TRBJ1-2|14
TGTGCCAGCAGTGGGGGCACCAGGGGTCGGGGCTACACCTTC
CASSGGTRGRGYTF
>NA|TRBV9|TRBD1|TRBJ2-7|14
TGTGCCAGCAGCGTAGACGGACAGGGTTCAGGGCAGTACTTC
CASSVDGQGSGQYF
>NA|TRBV27|TRBD1|TRBJ2-7|12
TGTGCCAGCTGGGACAGGGGACACGAGCAGTACTTC
CASWDRGHEQYF
>NA|TRBV7-9|NA|TRBJ2-4|14
TGTGCCAGCACTCCAGGGAGGGGGAAAAACATTCAGTACTTC
CASTPGRGKNIQYF
>NA|TRBV5-1|NA|TRBJ2-1|14
TGCGCCAGCAGCTTGGTGATGGGGCCCGATGAGCAGTTCTTC
CASSLVMGPDEQFF
>few|TRBV19|NA|TRBJ1-5|15
TGTGCCAGTAGTATTCCCGGGGGGGTCCACCAGCCCCAGCATTTT
CASSIPGGVHQPQHF
>few|TRBV6-6|NA|TRBJ1-3|13
TGTGCCAGCACCCAGACTTCTGGAAACACCATATATTTT
CASTQTSGNTIYF
>once|TRBV29-1|TRBD2|TRBJ2-1|16
TGCAGCGTTGCCGGGACTAGCGGGACCACCTACAATGAGCAGTTCTTC
CSVAGTSGTTYNEQFF
>NA|TRBV30|NA|TRBJ2-1|13
TGTGCCTGGAGTGTCGTAGCAAGCAATGAGCAGTTCTTC
CAWSVVASNEQFF
>NA|TRBV15|TRBD1|TRBJ1-6|16
TGTGCCACCAGCAGAGCCCACTGGGACAGGGTTTCACCCCTCCACTTT
CATSRAHWDRVSPLHF
>NA|TRBV5-6|NA|TRBJ2-1|16
TGTGCCAGCAGCTCTCTAGGGGATTTCTCCTACAATGAGCAGTTCTTC
CASSSLGDFSYNEQFF
>NA|TRBV7-9|NA|TRBJ2-7|13
TGTGCCAGCAGCTTCCTGAGCTCCTACGAGCAGTACTTC
CASSFLSSYEQYF
>NA|TRBV7-9|NA|TRBJ2-3|12
TGTGCCAGCAGCTTAGACTCAGATACGCAGTATTTT
CASSLDSDTQYF
>NA|TRBV4-1|TRBD2|TRBJ2-7|16
TGCGCCAGCAGCCAAGATCTTAGAGGGAGGGCCTACGAGCAGTACTTC
CASSQDLRGRAYEQYF
>NA|TRBV11-2|NA|TRBJ1-1|13
TGTGCCAGCAGCTTCCAGGGAGGATCTGAAGCTTTCTTT
CASSFQGGSEAFF
>NA|TRBV28|NA|TRBJ1-3|15
TGTGCCAGCATCGAGGGAGGGGGAACTGGAAACACCATATATTTT
CASIEGGGTGNTIYF
>once|TRBV18|TRBD1|TRBJ2-1|16
TGTGCCAGCTCACCCCAACAGGGGAGCTCCTACAATGAGCAGTTCTTC
CASSPQQGSSYNEQFF
>NA|TRBV3-1/TRBV3-2|TRBD1|TRBJ1-2|13
TGTGCCAGCAGCCAAGGACAGGGCTATGGCTACACCTTC
CASSQGQGYGYTF
>NA|TRBV18|NA|TRBJ2-3|13
TGTGCCAGCTCACCCTCTAGCACAGATACGCAGTATTTT
CASSPSSTDTQYF
>once|TRBV6-2/TRBV6-3|NA|TRBJ2-1|15
TGTGCCAGCAGTTATTCCCGGAGCTCCTACAATGAGCAGTTCTTC
CASSYSRSSYNEQFF
>NA|TRBV3-1/TRBV3-2|TRBD2|TRBJ2-1|13
TGTGCCAGCAGCCCCCTAGCGGGGAATGAGCAGTTCTTC
CASSPLAGNEQFF